These T cell receptor beta chains were read from a single sample in a study of T cell responses to AZD1222 COVID-19 vaccine. Clones were read by immunoSEQ multiplex PCR, and TCRdb kept only the in-frame ones, dropping some. The sample lists under 200,000 clones; roughly 93% were seen once. Sample: peripheral blood, taken on day 0 of AZD1222 vaccination. Every receptor here comes from an adult in good health. Both conserved end residues are part of each CDR3. A D gene is named only where the DNA matches it firmly. Not all rows give a size; the values are once, few, many and, for expanded clones, a class.

CDR3 DNA: TGCAGCGTTGAAGATGGGACGGACTCTGGAAACACCATATATTTT
CDR3 protein: CSVEDGTDSGNTIYF
clone size: .
V gene: TRBV29-1
J gene: TRBJ1-3
D gene: .

CDR3 DNA: TGTGCCATCAGTGAGTCGACTAGCGGAGAGACCAATGAGCAGTTCTTC
CDR3 protein: CAISESTSGETNEQFF
clone size: .
V gene: TRBV10-3
J gene: TRBJ2-1
D gene: TRBD2

CDR3 DNA: TGTGCCAGCAGCTTAGAGGGGGGGGAGAGCTCCTACGAGCAGTACTTC
CDR3 protein: CASSLEGGESSYEQYF
clone size: .
V gene: TRBV11-2
J gene: TRBJ2-7
D gene: TRBD2

CDR3 DNA: TGTGCCAGCAGTTTATCGACAGGGATAGTTTACGAGCAGTACTTC
CDR3 protein: CASSLSTGIVYEQYF
clone size: .
V gene: TRBV27
J gene: TRBJ2-7
D gene: TRBD1

CDR3 DNA: TGCGCCAGCAGTTCTCGGACAGGAGATTCACCCCTCCACTTT
CDR3 protein: CASSSRTGDSPLHF
clone size: .
V gene: TRBV10-1
J gene: TRBJ1-6
D gene: TRBD1

CDR3 DNA: TGCAGTGCTAGTAAGACAGCTGGAAACACCATATATTTT
CDR3 protein: CSASKTAGNTIYF
clone size: .
V gene: TRBV20-1
J gene: TRBJ1-3
D gene: .

CDR3 DNA: TGCAGCGTTCAGACCAGGCCGGACGGTGAAGCTTTCTTT
CDR3 protein: CSVQTRPDGEAFF
clone size: .
V gene: TRBV29-1
J gene: TRBJ1-1
D gene: .

CDR3 DNA: TGTGCCAGCTCACCGAAGGATCTCTATGAGCAGTTCTTC
CDR3 protein: CASSPKDLYEQFF
clone size: .
V gene: TRBV18
J gene: TRBJ2-1
D gene: .

CDR3 DNA: TGTGCCAGCAGCTTCCGACTAGCGGGAGTCTTCGAGCAGTACTTC
CDR3 protein: CASSFRLAGVFEQYF
clone size: once
V gene: TRBV5-5
J gene: TRBJ2-7
D gene: TRBD2

CDR3 DNA: TGTGCCAGCAGTTTTCGGAGTGGGCCCCAGCATTTT
CDR3 protein: CASSFRSGPQHF
clone size: .
V gene: TRBV27
J gene: TRBJ1-5
D gene: .